These 5 T cell receptor beta chains originate from one sample sequenced in a study of beta chain features in type 1 diabetes. Of the isolated RNA, all was reverse transcribed, and so the sequenced material was expressed TCRB transcripts. Profiled with immunoSEQ multiplex PCR; TCRdb holds only in-frame clones, not every one. The sample lists tens of thousands of clones, about 65% occurring once. These TCRs' antigens remain unknown. General observations from the study: When Type 1 diabetes patients were examined, their TCRB CDR3s proved moderately but significantly shorter in all four CD4+ subsets.

What was sequenced was Tregs from blood. These receptors originate from a woman aged 30 to 39 with type 1 diabetes.

The chain recombines TRBV4-1 with TRBJ1-1; TRBD1 aligns across 8 bases. This CDR3 is 15 amino acids long. The junction had 5 bases not matched to a gene; V was cut back by 0 bases and J by 5 bases. The germline gives CDR1 MGHRA, CDR2 YSYEKL. CDR3 sequence: CASSQEGQGRTEAFF. CDR3 bases: TGCGCCAGCAGCCAAGAAGGACAGGGAAGGACTGAAGCTTTCTTT.

This chain connects TRBV4-1 to TRBJ2-2; D may be TRBD1 (5 bases). Germline CDR1 reads MGHRA; CDR2 reads YSYEKL. This CDR3 has 17 residues. Between the trimmed V and J ends, which lost 4 bases and 5 bases, there was a span of 20 bases. DNA for the CDR3: TGCGCCAGCAGCCTATCCTATCGAGAAGGGGCTACCGGGGAGCTGTTTTTT. This codes for CASSLSYREGATGELFF.

The V call is TRBV28, the J call TRBJ1-1; D not resolved. V shed 0 bases and J shed 3 bases, with 14 bases lying between them. Germline V gene lookup returns CDR1 MDHEN and CDR2 SYDVKM. The CDR3 is made up of 16 amino acids. This chain's CDR3 is CASSLWPGSLYTEAFF. CDR3 coding DNA: TGTGCCAGCAGTTTATGGCCAGGTTCCCTGTACACTGAAGCTTTCTTT.

This clone was recorded a few times. The V gene is TRBV5-1, the J gene TRBJ2-7; 11 bases agree with TRBD1. The CDR3 contains 14 residues. Looked up from germline, CDR1 is SGHRS and CDR2 is YFSETQ. Trimming removed 3 bases from V and 3 bases from J; junction bases left unmatched: 2. DNA of the CDR3: TGCGCCAGCAGCTACGGGACAGGGGGCTACGAGCAGTACTTC. It yields the protein CASSYGTGGYEQYF.

The chain recombines TRBV7-8 with TRBJ1-2; 8 bases map to TRBD1. V was clipped by 5 bases and J by 12 bases; unmatched bases: 11. The CDR3 length is 13 residues. CDR1 SGHVS and CDR2 FQNEAQ come from the germline V gene. The CDR3 coding sequence is TGTGCCAGCAGCCCCAGTCGACAGGGGTCGAACACCTTC. Its translation is CASSPSRQGSNTF.